Each of the 32 T cell receptor beta chains below was sequenced from the same sample in a study of graft-versus-host responses after intestinal transplantation. Only in-frame clones appear in the TCRdb table, and some are missing; sequencing was by immunoSEQ multiplex PCR. This table holds more than 20,000 clones, 70% to 90% found once. The sequencing used PBMCs, collected roughly 68 weeks after intestinal transplant. The receptors derive from a human patient who received an intestinal transplant, so some T cells may come from the graft donor.

The chain recombines TRBV27 with TRBJ1-4; the D gene is possibly TRBD1 (5 bases). The V and J ends lost 5 bases and 4 bases respectively, with 11 bases between them. This CDR3 is built from 14 residues. Germline CDR1 reads MNHEY; CDR2 reads SMNVEV (reference sequence). In DNA form, the CDR3 reads TGTGCCAGCAGTATCTCAGGGAATAATGAAAAACTGTTTTTT. It codes for CASSISGNNEKLFF.

The chain recombines TRBV2 with TRBJ2-7; D ambiguous. The germline gives CDR1 SNHLY, CDR2 FYNNEI. The length of the CDR3 is 13 residues. V lost 6 bases to trimming and J lost 5 bases, with 14 bases between them. The CDR3 DNA sequence: TGTGCCAGCAGCTATAATCCGGGCGACGAGCAGTACTTC. Its protein product is CASSYNPGDEQYF.

Regarding this clone: One junction end disagrees with the germline gene, perhaps due to a read error. CDR3 nucleotides: TGTGCTAGCAGCCCACGACTAGCGGGAGGGACCGGGGAGCTGTTTTTT. Its protein is CASSPRLAGGTGELFF. The chain links TRBV7-7 to TRBJ2-2, with TRBD2 matching over 14 bases. This CDR3 spans 16 amino acids. CDR1 is SSHAT and CDR2 is FNYEAQ in the germline V gene (reference sequence).

J is TRBJ1-3 and V is TRBV7-9, with D perhaps matching TRBD1 (5 bases). The CDR3 length is 15 residues. Germline CDR1 is SEHNR and CDR2 is FQNEAQ (reference sequence). V lost 4 bases to trimming and J lost 9 bases, with 19 bases between them. CDR3 sequence reads: CASSSLKGSRSTIYF. The CDR3 DNA reads as TGTGCCAGCAGCTCCCTGAAGGGGTCGAGAAGCACCATATATTTT.

This chain links TRBV7-9 with TRBJ1-5; D gene uncertain. The CDR3 is made up of 16 amino acids. V shed 0 bases and J shed 1 base, with 10 bases lying between them. From germline, CDR1 is SEHNR and CDR2 FQNEAQ (reference sequence). Written as DNA, the CDR3 is TGTGCCAGCAGCTTAGCGTTAGGAGGAAGCAATCAGCCCCAGCATTTT. Translation gives CASSLALGGSNQPQHF.

The chain has TRBV13 and TRBJ2-7; D could derive from TRBD1 or TRBD2 (5 bases each). V was shortened by 5 bases and J by 5 bases, with 13 bases between the two germline ends. Germline V lookup: CDR1 PRHDT, CDR2 FYEKMQ (reference sequence). This CDR3 has 13 amino acids. Here the CDR3 reads CASSLGTEHEQYF. The CDR3, as DNA: TGTGCCAGCAGCCTCGGGACCGAACACGAGCAGTACTTC.

This chain uses TRBV6-4 with TRBJ2-7; 8 bases are a match to TRBD2. The V gene's germline CDR1 is MRHNA and CDR2 SNTAGT. The CDR3 has 15 residues. The V and J ends lost 3 bases and 5 bases, in that order; junction bases with no gene match: 9. CDR3 protein: CASSEEKAGVHEQYF. The CDR3 DNA reads as TGTGCCAGCAGTGAGGAGAAAGCGGGAGTTCACGAGCAGTACTTC.

This rearrangement joins TRBV2 to TRBJ1-5; no definite D call. Germline V lookup: CDR1 SNHLY, CDR2 FYNNEI. The length of the CDR3 is 15 residues. V was pared by 5 bases and J by 7 bases, with 18 bases between. The DNA of the CDR3 is TGTGCCAGCAGTCAGGACGCCCTGTTAGGGCAGCCCCAGCATTTT. Translated: CASSQDALLGQPQHF.

The gene calls are TRBV30 and TRBJ2-3; no clear D. CDR3 length: 11 amino acids. Trimming left V 3 bases short and J 5 bases short, with 6 bases between. Germline V gene data show CDR1 as GTSNPN and CDR2 as SVGIG (reference sequence). In DNA form, the CDR3 reads TGTGCCTGGAGCTCGGGAGATACGCAGTATTTT. The encoded protein is CAWSSGDTQYF.

The V call is TRBV5-1, the J call TRBJ2-5; weak D call: TRBD1 (5 bases). The CDR3 has 15 amino acids. Germline lookup yields CDR1 SGHRS and CDR2 YFSETQ. The V end lost 0 bases, the J end lost 1 base, and 10 bases lay between the germline ends. Written as DNA, the CDR3 is TGCGCCAGCAGCTTGGGGCCAAGGGGCCAAGAGACCCAGTACTTC. Amino acids: CASSLGPRGQETQYF.

V usage is TRBV30 and J usage is TRBJ2-7, with TRBD1 as a possible D gene (7 bases). CDR1 GTSNPN and CDR2 SVGIG come from the germline V gene (reference sequence). The CDR3 covers 14 residues. Trimming shortened V by 2 bases and J by 6 bases, and 17 bases separated the two germline ends. CDR3 in DNA: TGTGCCTGGAGTATGACAGGGAGGACGTTCGAGCAGTACTTC. Translation gives CAWSMTGRTFEQYF.

The rearrangement joins TRBV19 to TRBJ1-5, with a tentative D call TRBD1 (6 bases). CDR1 and CDR2 from the germline V gene are LNHDA and SQIVND (reference sequence). Trimming removed 8 bases from V and 3 bases from J, with 11 bases in between. This CDR3 has 13 amino acids. Here the CDR3 reads CASRTGNNQPQHF. For the CDR3, the DNA is TGTGCCAGTCGAACAGGGAACAATCAGCCCCAGCATTTT. Supplemented by reference TRBV19 and TRBJ1-5, the full variable domain reads DGGITQSPKYLFRKEGQNVTLSCEQNLNHDAMYWYRQDPGQGLRLIYYSQIVNDFQKGDIAEGYSVSREKKESFPLTVTSAQKNPTAFYLCASRTGNNQPQHFGDGTRLSIL.

This clone appeared a single time. The genes are TRBV19 and TRBJ1-1, with D unclear. V gave up 7 bases and J gave up 4 bases, with 13 bases separating them. Germline V gene data show CDR1 as LNHDA and CDR2 as SQIVND (reference sequence). The CDR3 contains 13 residues. Here the CDR3 reads CASTFKRTTEAFF. As DNA, the CDR3 is TGTGCCAGTACTTTCAAGAGGACCACTGAAGCTTTCTTT.

This clone was counted once. CDR3 protein: CASSTGEGYIQYF. CDR3 in DNA: TGTGCCAGCAGCACAGGGGAAGGTTACATTCAGTACTTC. The V call is TRBV4-2, the J call TRBJ2-4, with 7 bases identical to TRBD1. The germline V gene encodes CDR1 LGHNA and CDR2 YNFKEQ. The CDR3 has 13 amino acids. The trim removed 5 bases at V and 8 bases at J, leaving 6 bases unmatched.

The chain couples TRBV4-1 to TRBJ2-1; D uncertain. Germline V gene data show CDR1 as MGHRA and CDR2 as YSYEKL. The length of the CDR3 is 16 residues. Trimming stripped 3 bases from V and 1 base from J, with 13 bases between. The CDR3 protein is CASSHPQASSYNEQFF. In DNA, the CDR3 is TGCGCCAGCAGCCACCCCCAGGCTTCATCCTACAATGAGCAGTTCTTC.

The chain joins TRBV6-6 to TRBJ1-2; 7 bases align to TRBD1. The CDR3 spans 13 residues. Germline CDR1 is MNHNY and CDR2 is SVGAGI (reference sequence). J gave up 6 bases and V 2 bases, and 3 bases lay outside the gene matches. The CDR3 region has the DNA TGTGCCAGCAGTTACGAGGGGGCCAATGGCTACACCTTC. Its protein product is CASSYEGANGYTF.

The chain combines TRBV6-1 with TRBJ2-5; no clear D. The CDR3 extends over 13 amino acids. Looked up from germline, CDR1 is MNHNS and CDR2 is SASEGT. Trimming stripped 0 bases from V and 6 bases from J, with 8 bases between. CDR3 nucleotides: TGTGCCAGCAGTGAAGCTGAGGCAAAGACCCAGTACTTC. Encoded protein: CASSEAEAKTQYF.

This chain joins TRBV11-3 and TRBJ1-1; tentative D call: TRBD1 (5 bases). In germline, CDR1 is SGHNT, CDR2 YENEEA. The CDR3 is 16 amino acids. Trimming pared 0 bases from V and 4 bases from J, leaving 15 bases between. The CDR3 DNA reads TGTGCCAGCAGCTTAGATTACAGCGATGGGGGCACTGAAGCTTTCTTT. As protein: CASSLDYSDGGTEAFF.

This chain joins TRBV6-1 and TRBJ2-7; 10 nucleotides align to TRBD2. Germline CDR1 reads MNHNS; CDR2 reads SASEGT. The V and J ends lost 6 bases and 3 bases, in that order; junction bases with no gene match: 8. The CDR3 sequence is 15 residues long. CDR3 DNA sequence: TGTGCCAGCAGCCCCTTAGCGGGAGGTTACTACGAGCAGTACTTC. This translates into CASSPLAGGYYEQYF.

This sequence joins TRBV14 and TRBJ1-1; 7 bases map to TRBD1. V lost 5 bases and J lost 6; bases outside the gene matches: 6. This CDR3 has 13 residues. The germline V gene encodes CDR1 SGHDN and CDR2 FVKESK. CDR3 residues: CASSETGWAEAFF. In DNA form, the CDR3 reads TGTGCCAGCAGCGAGACAGGGTGGGCTGAAGCTTTCTTT.

The CDR3 spells CASSKGRWETQYF. CDR3 nucleotides: TGTGCCAGCAGTAAGGGACGTTGGGAGACCCAGTACTTC. This chain connects TRBV27 to TRBJ2-5; D may be TRBD1 or TRBD2 (5 bases each). Trimming cost V 5 bases and J 5 bases, with 12 bases left between them. The CDR3 totals 13 residues. Per germline, CDR1 MNHEY and CDR2 SMNVEV (reference sequence).

This rearrangement joins TRBV6-5 to TRBJ1-6; 7 bases agree with TRBD1. CDR1 and CDR2 from the germline V gene are MNHEY and SVGAGI. J lost 11 bases, V lost 0 bases, and 7 bases had no gene match. This CDR3 has 15 amino acids. Written as DNA, the CDR3 is TGTGCCAGCAGTTACTCGAACAGGGGCTGGGCACCCCTCCACTTT. Translation gives CASSYSNRGWAPLHF.

This chain uses TRBV11-3 with TRBJ2-3; a weak D match, TRBD2 (6 bases). Germline values: CDR1 SGHNT, CDR2 YENEEA. The CDR3 runs to 14 residues. V was cut by 3 bases and J by 2 bases, with 9 bases left in between. CDR3: CASSFWDSTDTQYF. The CDR3 DNA reads as TGTGCCAGCAGCTTTTGGGACTCCACAGATACGCAGTATTTT.

The rearrangement uses TRBV27 and TRBJ2-7; 8 nucleotides line up with TRBD2. The trim removed 8 bases at V and 5 bases at J, leaving 11 bases unmatched. The CDR3 covers 14 residues. The germline CDR1 and CDR2 sequences are MNHEY and SMNVEV (reference sequence). The DNA of the CDR3 is TGTGCCAGCTCCCTTCTTCGGACTAGCCACGAGCAGTACTTC. Protein sequence: CASSLLRTSHEQYF.

The V and J genes are TRBV7-8 and TRBJ2-6; 9 positions agree with TRBD1. Germline trimming cut 4 bases from V and 2 bases from J; bases unmatched to any gene: 9. Germline V CDR1 and CDR2: SGHVS, FQNEAQ. The CDR3 totals 18 residues. The CDR3, as DNA: TGTGCCAGCAGCTCTCCGGGACAGGGTATCCCTGGGGCCAACGTCCTGACTTTC. This sequence encodes CASSSPGQGIPGANVLTF.

This CDR3 is CASSLLGNYEQYF. CDR3 coding DNA: TGTGCCAGCAGTCTGCTTGGTAACTACGAGCAGTACTTC. The V call is TRBV6-5, the J call TRBJ2-7; D not resolved. Germline-derived CDR1 and CDR2 are MNHEY and SVGAGI. The CDR3 contains 13 residues. The V and J ends lost 5 bases and 3 bases respectively, with 11 bases between them.

The gene calls are TRBV6-5 and TRBJ2-3, with 7 bases identical to TRBD2. The CDR3 sequence is 15 residues long. Germline V gene sequence: CDR1 MNHEY, CDR2 SVGAGI. J gave up 0 bases and V 6 bases, and 6 bases lay outside the gene matches. CDR3 DNA: TGTGCCAGCAGGAAAACTAGCGTAAGCACAGATACGCAGTATTTT. This encodes CASRKTSVSTDTQYF.

The chain carries TRBV15 and TRBJ2-7; D is ambiguous. Looked up from germline, CDR1 is LNHNV and CDR2 is YYDKDF (reference sequence). CDR3 size: 15 residues. Trimming removed 0 bases from V and 3 bases from J, with 12 bases in between. The CDR3 DNA follows: TGTGCCACCAGCAGAGATGGAGTGGGCGTCTACGAGCAGTACTTC. Its translation is CATSRDGVGVYEQYF.

The gene calls are TRBV5-1 and TRBJ2-7; TRBD1 matches at 8 bases. This CDR3 is built from 14 residues. Trimming cost V 2 bases and J 3 bases; bases outside gene matches: 4. Germline V gene sequence: CDR1 SGHRS, CDR2 YFSETQ. CDR3 sequence reads: CASSLGQGFYEQYF. The CDR3 coding sequence is TGCGCCAGCAGCTTAGGACAGGGCTTCTACGAGCAGTACTTC.

This clone was seen a handful of times. CDR3: CASSYSRLSPEQYF. The CDR3 bases are TGTGCCAGCAGTTACTCCCGGCTTTCCCCCGAGCAGTACTTC. This chain uses TRBV6-5 with TRBJ2-7, with no clear D. The CDR3 is 14 residues long. CDR1 MNHEY and CDR2 SVGAGI come from the germline V gene. The ends were cut back, 0 bases at V and 6 bases at J, with 12 bases in the middle.

V usage is TRBV11-2 and J usage is TRBJ2-2, with 9 bases lining up with TRBD1. Germline V lookup: CDR1 SGHAT, CDR2 FQNNGV. There are 16 residues in the CDR3. Germline trimming cut 5 bases from V and 4 bases from J; bases unmatched to any gene: 8. CDR3 nucleotides: TGTGCCAGCAGCGCAACGGGACAGGGTGGCACCGGGGAGCTGTTTTTT. Protein: CASSATGQGGTGELFF.

The rearrangement joins TRBV11-2 to TRBJ2-7, with 9 bases aligning to TRBD2. With 2 bases clipped from V and 4 bases from J, the junction kept 6 bases outside the gene matches. CDR1 is SGHAT and CDR2 is FQNNGV in the germline V gene. There are 15 residues in the CDR3. The CDR3 sequence: CASSLSPSGNYEQYF. CDR3 sequence (DNA): TGTGCCAGCAGCTTAAGCCCTAGCGGGAATTACGAGCAGTACTTC. Combining the CDR3 with reference TRBV11-2 and TRBJ2-7 gives the whole variable domain EAGVAQSPRYKIIEKRQSVAFWCNPISGHATLYWYQQILGQGPKLLIQFQNNGVVDDSQLPKDRFSAERLKGVDSTLKIQPAKLEDSAVYLCASSLSPSGNYEQYFGPGTRLTVT.